These 21 T cell receptor beta chains came from one sample sequenced in a study of blood T cell repertoires in COVID-19. TCRdb keeps only in-frame clones here, not all; method: immunoSEQ multiplex PCR. The data show some 210,000 clones, approximately 90% seen once. Sequenced input: peripheral blood. The receptors stem from a woman in her 40s who had recovered from COVID-19.

This chain joins TRBV18 and TRBJ2-7; possible D gene TRBD1, 6 bases. Trimming cost V 4 bases and J 3 bases, with 13 bases left between them. The CDR3 contains 14 residues. Germline V gives CDR1 KGHSH, CDR2 LQKENI. The CDR3 is CASSLQGQSYEQYF. The CDR3 DNA reads TGTGCCAGCTCACTTCAAGGACAGAGCTACGAGCAGTACTTC.

The chain uses TRBV4-1 and TRBJ1-5, with D possibly matching TRBD1 (6 bases). V dropped 1 base and J dropped 1 base, with 11 bases sitting between them. CDR3 length: 16 amino acids. Per germline, CDR1 MGHRA and CDR2 YSYEKL. The CDR3, as DNA: TGCGCCAGCAGCCAAGGCTCCAGGGGCAGCAATCAGCCCCAGCATTTT. It encodes CASSQGSRGSNQPQHF.

The table lists this clone with a count of one. The genes are TRBV12-5 and TRBJ1-2, with 7 bases that match TRBD1. Germline CDR1 LGHNT, CDR2 FRNRAP. CDR3 length equals 13 residues. The ends lost 7 bases at V and 8 bases at J; junction bases unmatched: 10. This CDR3 is CASARTGLVGYTF. CDR3 DNA: TGTGCTAGTGCTAGGACAGGTCTCGTGGGCTACACCTTC.

The rearrangement links TRBV7-2 to TRBJ2-2; TRBD2 agrees at 12 bases. The CDR3 has 15 amino acids. Trimming cost V 10 bases and J 5 bases; bases outside gene matches: 8. From germline, CDR1 is SGHTA and CDR2 FQGNSA. The CDR3 nucleotides are TGTGCCATAAAATTGACTAGCGGGAGAACCGGGGAGCTGTTTTTT. It yields the protein CAIKLTSGRTGELFF.

V and J are TRBV6-5 and TRBJ1-3; 7 bases are shared with TRBD1. V lost 8 bases to trimming and J lost 2 bases; unmatched junction nucleotides: 6. The length of the CDR3 is 14 residues. Germline V gene lookup returns CDR1 MNHEY and CDR2 SVGAGI. In nucleotides, the CDR3 is TGTGCCAGCCTAGGGGGCCGACCTGGAAACACCATATATTTT. It encodes CASLGGRPGNTIYF.

The CDR3 reads CASRSGNSPLHF. CDR3 DNA: TGTGCCAGCCGGTCGGGGAATTCACCCCTCCACTTT. This rearrangement joins TRBV25-1 to TRBJ1-6; no clear D gene. Trimming removed 8 bases at V and 7 bases at J, with 9 bases between. Germline CDR1 MGHDK, CDR2 SYGVNS. The CDR3 contains 12 residues.

The rearrangement uses TRBV7-2 and TRBJ1-2; 7 bases agree with TRBD1. The CDR3 consists of 14 residues. Germline loops: CDR1 SGHTA, CDR2 FQGNSA. Germline trimming cut 5 bases from V and 0 bases from J; bases unmatched to any gene: 3. The chain's CDR3 is CASSTGQSNYGYTF. CDR3 DNA sequence: TGTGCCAGCAGCACGGGACAGTCTAACTATGGCTACACCTTC.

Regarding this clone: Other DNA sequences in this specimen translate into the identical CDR3. V is TRBV5-1 and J is TRBJ1-1; 7 bases align to TRBD1. Looked up from germline, CDR1 is SGHRS and CDR2 is YFSETQ. Trimming took 4 bases from V and 4 from J; bases not matched to a gene: 4. This CDR3 spans 13 amino acids. In DNA, the CDR3 is TGCGCCAGCAGCCTCTCAGGGGGCACTGAAGCTTTCTTT. This translates into CASSLSGGTEAFF.

V gene TRBV2 combines with J gene TRBJ1-6; 7 positions match TRBD1. The germline V gene has CDR1 SNHLY and CDR2 FYNNEI. Trimming at V came to 7 bases and at J to 6 bases, leaving 12 bases not matched to a gene. This CDR3 is 16 amino acids long. For the CDR3, the DNA is TGTGCCAGCACGGGGTCCCTGACAGGGACTAATTCACCCCTCCACTTT. This gives the protein CASTGSLTGTNSPLHF.

The rearrangement links TRBV19 to TRBJ2-5; no clear D. This CDR3 has 11 residues. V dropped 5 bases and J dropped 4 bases, with 5 bases sitting between them. Germline V gene lookup returns CDR1 LNHDA and CDR2 SQIVND (reference sequence). CDR3 loop: CASSVRETQYF. In nucleotides, the CDR3 is TGTGCCAGTAGTGTCCGAGAGACCCAGTACTTC. Looking up the rest from reference TRBV19 and TRBJ2-5 gives the full variable domain: DGGITQSPKYLFRKEGQNVTLSCEQNLNHDAMYWYRQDPGQGLRLIYYSQIVNDFQKGDIAEGYSVSREKKESFPLTVTSAQKNPTAFYLCASSVRETQYFGPGTRLLVL.

CDR3 loop: CASSSGTSVVDTQYF. The CDR3 DNA reads as TGCGCCAGCAGCTCCGGGACTAGCGTCGTAGATACGCAGTATTTT. V usage is TRBV5-1 and J usage is TRBJ2-3; 10 nucleotides line up with TRBD2. This CDR3 is 15 amino acids long. Germline loops: CDR1 SGHRS, CDR2 YFSETQ. After removal of 3 bases from V and 5 bases from J, the junction contained 6 bases not matched to a gene.

V is TRBV11-3 and J is TRBJ2-1; 8 bases line up with TRBD2. Trimming removed 5 bases from V and 2 bases from J; junction bases left unmatched: 11. CDR1 and CDR2 from the germline V gene are SGHNT and YENEEA. The CDR3 runs to 17 residues. This CDR3 is CASSNVSGSNPYNEQFF. DNA of the CDR3: TGTGCCAGCAGCAACGTAAGCGGGAGTAACCCCTACAATGAGCAGTTCTTC.

The chain uses TRBV29-1 and TRBJ2-3; 7 nucleotides agree with TRBD2. With 2 bases clipped from V and 3 bases from J, the junction kept 5 bases outside the gene matches. The germline CDR1 and CDR2 sequences are SQVTM and ANQGSEA. This CDR3 is built from 14 residues. CDR3 sequence: CSVETSVVTDTQYF. The CDR3 region has the DNA TGCAGCGTTGAAACTAGCGTGGTTACAGATACGCAGTATTTT.

The chain employs TRBV5-5 and TRBJ2-1; 11 bases map to TRBD2. Germline-derived CDR1 and CDR2 are SGHKS and YYEKEE (reference sequence). The V and J ends lost 3 bases and 11 bases, in that order; junction bases with no gene match: 7. CDR3 size: 14 residues. This CDR3 is CASSWGTSGQKQFF. The CDR3 bases are TGTGCCAGCAGCTGGGGGACTAGCGGACAAAAGCAGTTCTTC.

The rearrangement links TRBV2 to TRBJ1-1, with D unclear. The ends were cut back, 10 bases at V and 1 base at J, with 13 bases in the middle. CDR1 is SNHLY and CDR2 is FYNNEI in the germline V gene. The CDR3 loop spans 13 amino acids. The CDR3 here is CAIESLRNTEAFF. CDR3 DNA: TGTGCCATCGAATCGTTGAGGAACACTGAAGCTTTCTTT.

This clone has just one count. V and J are TRBV27 and TRBJ1-5, with TRBD1 as a possible D gene (5 bases). Germline CDR1 and CDR2: MNHEY and SMNVEV (reference sequence). V shed 3 bases and J shed 9 bases, with 15 bases lying between them. The CDR3 covers 14 residues. In DNA form, the CDR3 reads TGTGCCAGCAGTTTGGGTCAGGGCGATTTGCCCCAGCATTTT. Its translation: CASSLGQGDLPQHF.

This clone was found once. The chain links TRBV5-1 to TRBJ1-5; 8 bases fit TRBD1. J was trimmed by 0 bases and V by 4 bases; bases with no gene match: 3. Looked up from germline, CDR1 is SGHRS and CDR2 is YFSETQ. CDR3 length: 15 amino acids. For the CDR3, the DNA is TGCGCCAGCAGCACGACAGGGGATAGCAATCAGCCCCAGCATTTT. Its translation: CASSTTGDSNQPQHF.

The genes are TRBV11-3 and TRBJ2-1, with D perhaps TRBD2 (5 bases). The CDR3 consists of 19 residues. CDR1 is SGHNT and CDR2 is YENEEA in the germline V gene. The V and J ends lost 5 bases and 6 bases respectively, with 29 bases between them. CDR3 residues: CASSHLPSGPKRGFNEQFF. CDR3 nucleotides: TGTGCCAGCAGCCACCTACCCTCGGGCCCAAAACGGGGTTTCAATGAGCAGTTCTTC.

This chain joins TRBV7-3 and TRBJ2-5, with D possibly being TRBD1 (5 bases). Germline values: CDR1 SGHTA, CDR2 FQGTGA. This CDR3 region has 13 residues. V was cut by 5 bases and J by 7 bases, with 14 bases left in between. As DNA, the CDR3 is TGTGCCAGCAGCCTGACAGAATCGGGGACCCAGTACTTC. Protein sequence: CASSLTESGTQYF.

This clone was seen at least ten times. Other nucleotide sequences in the sample specify the same CDR3. The chain recombines TRBV5-1 with TRBJ1-4; TRBD1 matches at 10 bases. Per the germline V gene, CDR1 is SGHRS and CDR2 is YFSETQ. J was trimmed by 7 bases and V by 0 bases; bases with no gene match: 0. This CDR3 contains 14 residues. This CDR3 reads CASSLGQGAEKLFF. CDR3 in DNA: TGCGCCAGCAGCTTGGGACAGGGGGCTGAAAAACTGTTTTTT.

The V gene is TRBV25-1, the J gene TRBJ2-3; 11 bases are a match to TRBD2. Germline CDR1 and CDR2: MGHDK and SYGVNS. After removal of 3 bases from V and 5 bases from J, the junction contained 4 bases not matched to a gene. The CDR3 loop spans 15 amino acids. CDR3 in amino acids: CASSEYGLAGDTQYF. CDR3 nucleotides: TGTGCCAGCAGTGAGTACGGACTAGCGGGAGATACGCAGTATTTT. Together with reference TRBV25-1 and TRBJ2-3, the CDR3 gives the full variable domain: EADIYQTPRYLVIGTGKKITLECSQTMGHDKMYWYQQDPGMELHLIHYSYGVNSTEKGDLSSESTVSRIRTEHFPLTLESARPSHTSQYLCASSEYGLAGDTQYFGPGTRLTVL.